This TCR beta chain derives from a study of technical replicates of blood from a handful of donors. Per the germline V gene, CDR1 is LNHDA and CDR2 is SQIVND (reference sequence). V dropped 5 bases and J dropped 3; count of bases not matched to a gene: 4. CDR3 length: 14 amino acids. TCRdb's table, derived via immunoSEQ multiplex PCR, lists solely in-frame clones and lacks some. Found here are under 95,000 clones, approximately 95% of them singletons; the top ten hold about 0.25%. The rearrangement links TRBV19 to TRBJ2-7; 10 nucleotides agree with TRBD1. The sequenced material came from T cells isolated from PBMCs. The origin of this receptor is a human donor in good health. The chain's CDR3 is CASSLGQGNYEQYF. DNA of the CDR3: TGTGCCAGTAGTCTGGGACAGGGGAACTACGAGCAGTACTTC.